This TCR beta chain stems from a study of blood T cell repertoires in COVID-19. Study summary: From T cells, B-cell-depleted T cells, or PBMCs came the material, which was cDNA or gDNA.

Sequencing was performed with immunoSEQ multiplex PCR; in TCRdb, only in-frame clones are kept and a portion is missing. The data show under 500,000 clones, 80% to 90% seen once. This clone has only one observation. This CDR3 has 14 residues. Germline values: CDR1 SGHRS, CDR2 YFSETQ. Trimming shortened V by 1 base and J by 4 bases, and 11 bases separated the two germline ends. This rearrangement joins TRBV5-1 to TRBJ1-2; a weak D match, TRBD1 (6 bases). The specimen sequenced was peripheral blood. The sequence came from a woman in her twenties or thirties with acute or convalescent COVID-19. The CDR3 nucleotides read TGCGCCAGCAGCTTGTGGGCGGGGGCCTATGGCTACACCTTC. Encoded protein: CASSLWAGAYGYTF. The full variable domain, rest sourced from reference TRBV5-1 and TRBJ1-2, is KAGVTQTPRYLIKTRGQQVTLSCSPISGHRSVSWYQQTPGQGLQFLFEYFSETQRNKGNFPGRFSGRQFSNSRSEMNVSTLELGDSALYLCASSLWAGAYGYTFGSGTRLTVV.